The next 8 T cell receptor beta chains were all read from a single sample in a study of cytomegalovirus exposure and HLA in healthy donors. The study ran its PCR with 60 Vbeta and 13 Jbeta primers. Some clones are missing from TCRdb's copy, which holds only in-frame ones; the method was immunoSEQ multiplex PCR. There are about 89,000 clones in the sample; about a tenth occur only once, and around 5% lies in the top ten. The source material was PBMCs. The receptors derive from a man over 45 in good health and CMV-seropositive.

This chain connects TRBV19 to TRBJ2-5; 7 bases match TRBD1. Germline CDR1 and CDR2: LNHDA and SQIVND (reference sequence). The CDR3 is 13 amino acids. The trim removed 4 bases at V and 4 bases at J, leaving 3 bases unmatched. The DNA for the CDR3 is TGTGCCAGTAGTACACACAGGGGAGAGACCCAGTACTTC. This sequence encodes CASSTHRGETQYF.

The V and J genes are TRBV4-3 and TRBJ2-7; TRBD1 agrees at 8 bases. This CDR3 comprises 16 residues. The V gene end was trimmed by 4 bases and the J gene end by 2 bases; junction bases not matched to a gene: 10. CDR1 LGHNA and CDR2 YSLEER come from the germline V gene. The CDR3 loop is CASSLSGQGLPYEQYF. In DNA form, the CDR3 reads TGCGCCAGCAGCCTATCCGGACAGGGTCTCCCCTACGAGCAGTACTTC.

This clone turned up a few times. This sequence joins TRBV5-1 and TRBJ2-3; D is undetermined. From germline, CDR1 is SGHRS and CDR2 YFSETQ. V lost 4 bases and J lost 0, with 12 bases in between. The CDR3 has 15 residues. The CDR3 nucleotides read TGCGCCAGCAGCCAAGAGGCGCCTAGCACAGATACGCAGTATTTT. The encoded protein is CASSQEAPSTDTQYF.

This clone was found once. This chain uses TRBV27 with TRBJ1-2; 12 bases match TRBD1. This CDR3 has 17 amino acids. CDR1 and CDR2 (germline): MNHEY, SMNVEV (reference sequence). V lost 4 bases and J lost 8; bases outside the gene matches: 14. This CDR3 reads CASSSAGTGGKGGGYTF. The CDR3 bases are TGTGCCAGCAGTTCCGCCGGGACAGGGGGCAAAGGAGGGGGCTACACCTTC.

There are a few counts of this clone. The chain joins TRBV19 to TRBJ1-2; D is unclear. CDR3 length: 15 amino acids. V lost 3 bases to trimming and J lost 0 bases, with 11 bases between them. Germline V gene lookup returns CDR1 LNHDA and CDR2 SQIVND (reference sequence). CDR3 nucleotides: TGTGCCAGTAGTATTGAAGGGAGAACTAACTATGGCTACACCTTC. Its protein is CASSIEGRTNYGYTF.

Concerning this clone: The junction departs from the called germline gene at one end, perhaps through a read error. V is TRBV6-5 and J is TRBJ1-1; TRBD1 might be the D (5 bases). The CDR3 sequence is 14 residues long. Germline V gene sequence: CDR1 MNHEY, CDR2 SVGAGI. The CDR3 DNA sequence: TGTGCCAGCAGTTACTCGTCCCAGGGCGCTGAAACTTTCTTT. Its protein is CASSYSSQGAETFF.

This chain joins TRBV2 and TRBJ2-2; D unclear. The length of the CDR3 is 17 residues. The germline V gene encodes CDR1 SNHLY and CDR2 FYNNEI. Trimming stripped 4 bases from V and 0 bases from J, with 15 bases between. The CDR3 reads CASSGQTATANTGELFF. CDR3 sequence (DNA): TGTGCCAGCAGTGGACAAACAGCAACCGCGAACACCGGGGAGCTGTTTTTT.

CDR3 nucleotides: TGTGCCAGCAGCTTTGATTTAGGGGCAGATACGCAGTATTTT. Translation gives CASSFDLGADTQYF. The gene calls are TRBV5-5 and TRBJ2-3; perhaps TRBD1 as D (5 bases). The CDR3 spans 14 residues. The V gene's germline CDR1 is SGHKS and CDR2 YYEKEE (reference sequence). V was trimmed by 2 bases and J by 4 bases, leaving 11 bases between them.